These 22 T cell receptor beta chains originate from one sample sequenced in a study of human T cells and chemical hapten exposure. Time point of the sample: pre-sensitization, week 0. Treatment specified: therapeutic diphenylcyclopropenone sensitization with weekly scalp DPC. Each CDR3 protein gets one entry after TCRdb re-called the RACE reads with MiXCR. The table lists around 330,000 distinct CDR3 sequences, 5% to 6.5% of them singletons, with about 7.7% in the top ten. The specimen was whole blood, collected in connection with sensitization to the hapten diphenylcyclopropenone (DPC). Every receptor here comes from a woman aged 18-29 years with alopecia areata. Some clones in this sample may be carry-over from other donors' samples.

The chain combines TRBV5-1 with TRBJ2-5; 10 nucleotides match TRBD2. Germline V gene lookup returns CDR1 SGHRS and CDR2 YFSETQ. V dropped 5 bases and J dropped 0; count of bases not matched to a gene: 10. This CDR3 comprises 17 residues. CDR3 residues: CASSPNPGLANQETQYF. For the CDR3, the DNA is TGCGCCAGCAGTCCCAATCCGGGACTAGCGAACCAAGAGACCCAGTACTTC.

Only a few counts were recorded for this clonotype. J is TRBJ1-5 and V is TRBV20-1, with 8 bases matching TRBD1. J lost 2 bases, V lost 3 bases, and 24 bases had no gene match. Germline CDR1 is DFQATT and CDR2 is SNEGSKA (reference sequence). CDR3 length equals 21 residues. This CDR3 reads CSASFRQGRPVMGVGNQPQHF. CDR3 nucleotides: TGCAGTGCTAGCTTTAGACAGGGGCGTCCCGTGATGGGAGTGGGCAATCAGCCCCAGCATTTT.

This clonotype was picked up many times. The chain couples TRBV28 to TRBJ1-2; D is undetermined. This CDR3 region has 12 residues. V lost 5 bases, J lost 8 bases, and 12 bases lay in between. CDR1 is MDHEN and CDR2 is SYDVKM in the germline V gene. CDR3 in amino acids: CASSGQGRGYTF. The CDR3 region has the DNA TGTGCCAGCAGTGGTCAAGGAAGAGGCTACACCTTC.

This clonotype was detected many times. The chain has TRBV6-2 or TRBV6-3 and TRBJ2-1; 8 bases match TRBD2. CDR3 size: 14 residues. The J segment lost 4 bases and the V segment lost 8 bases, leaving 7 bases of the junction unmatched. Germline CDR1 reads MNHEY; CDR2 reads SVGEGT. As DNA, the CDR3 is TGTGCCAGCGCCCAGGGACTAGAGTACAATGAGCAGTTCTTC. Translating it yields CASAQGLEYNEQFF.

The chain couples TRBV3-1 to TRBJ2-7, with TRBD2 as a possible D gene (5 bases). Germline V gene data show CDR1 as LGHDT and CDR2 as YNNKEL (reference sequence). This CDR3 has 13 amino acids. The V end was cut by 1 base, the J end by 5 bases, with 9 bases between. The CDR3 region is CASSQGGLDEQYF. The CDR3 DNA sequence: TGTGCCAGCAGCCAAGGCGGGCTAGACGAGCAGTACTTC.

In this sample, this clonotype turned up a few times. The rearrangement links TRBV6-2 or TRBV6-3 to TRBJ1-3, with D possibly being TRBD1 (5 bases). The CDR3 length is 14 residues. Germline-derived CDR1 and CDR2 are MNHEY and SVGEGT. V lost 8 bases and J 0 bases, leaving 11 bases between the germline ends. CDR3 protein: CASGGHNSGNTIYF. CDR3 bases: TGTGCCAGCGGCGGACACAACTCTGGAAACACCATATATTTT.

The rearrangement links TRBV29-1 to TRBJ2-3, with 9 nucleotides matching TRBD1. Germline V gives CDR1 SQVTM, CDR2 ANQGSEA. The length of the CDR3 is 15 residues. The V gene end was trimmed by 5 bases and the J gene end by 2 bases; junction bases not matched to a gene: 8. The CDR3 DNA reads TGCAGCGTTTCGCCCGGGACAGGGACCACAGATACGCAGTATTTT. As protein: CSVSPGTGTTDTQYF.

Only a few counts were recorded for this clonotype. V and J are TRBV21-1 and TRBJ1-2; the table's D call TRBD1 went unverified against the DNA. TRBV21-1 is labeled a pseudogene. The CDR3 runs to 16 residues. This CDR3 reads CASSKVPGSHLYGYTF. In nucleotides, the CDR3 is TGTGCCAGCAGCAAAGTACCAGGGTCCCACCTCTATGGCTACACCTTC.

The table lists this clonotype with many counts. The V call is TRBV7-9, the J call TRBJ1-2; 9 bases fit TRBD1. J lost 2 bases, V lost 5 bases, and 6 bases had no gene match. CDR1 and CDR2 from the germline V gene are SEHNR and FQNEAQ (reference sequence). The CDR3 runs 15 residues. The CDR3 loop is CASSREGQGNYGYTF. The CDR3 DNA is TGTGCCAGCAGCCGAGAGGGACAGGGAAACTATGGCTACACCTTC.

The chain links TRBV6-1 to TRBJ2-3; a possible D gene is TRBD1 (6 bases). Germline CDR1 is MNHNS and CDR2 is SASEGT. V was shortened by 6 bases and J by 5 bases, with 9 bases between the two germline ends. The CDR3 is 12 residues long. The CDR3 protein is CASRQDRDTQYF. The CDR3 DNA reads TGTGCCAGCAGACAGGACAGAGATACGCAGTATTTT.

This clonotype was detected many times. The V gene is TRBV7-9, the J gene TRBJ2-4; D may be TRBD1 or TRBD2 (5 bases each). The CDR3 totals 14 residues. V dropped 5 bases and J dropped 4 bases, with 12 bases sitting between them. CDR1 and CDR2 from the germline V gene are SEHNR and FQNEAQ (reference sequence). The CDR3: CASSPRDQKNIQYF. The CDR3 bases are TGTGCCAGCAGCCCCCGGGACCAGAAAAACATTCAGTACTTC.

The sample holds one count of this clonotype. This chain uses TRBV6-6 with TRBJ1-5, with D hard to call. Trimming shortened V by 4 bases and J by 5 bases, and 6 bases separated the two germline ends. Germline CDR1 MNHNY, CDR2 SVGAGI (reference sequence). CDR3 length: 12 amino acids. The CDR3 is CASSFDDQPQHF. CDR3 coding DNA: TGTGCCAGCAGTTTCGACGATCAGCCCCAGCATTTT.

This clonotype has a count of ten or more. V and J are TRBV3-1 and TRBJ2-7, with TRBD2 as a possible D gene (7 bases). This CDR3 has 16 amino acids. The germline gives CDR1 LGHDT, CDR2 YNNKEL (reference sequence). V was pared by 3 bases and J by 3 bases, with 18 bases between. The CDR3 nucleotides read TGTGCCAGCAGCCACGGCGGGGGCGGCCTAGACTACGAGCAGTACTTC. Residues: CASSHGGGGLDYEQYF.

This clonotype was counted many times. The V and J genes are TRBV6-1 and TRBJ2-6; D gene uncertain. Trimming took 5 bases from V and 4 from J, leaving 12 bases between them. Germline values: CDR1 MNHNS, CDR2 SASEGT. The CDR3 loop spans 15 amino acids. Here the CDR3 reads CASSPIPYGANVLTF. The CDR3 DNA sequence: TGTGCCAGCAGTCCCATTCCCTACGGGGCCAACGTCCTGACTTTC.

The sample holds many counts of this clonotype. The CDR3, as DNA: TGTGCCAGCATGGAGAGGGTATCGTCAGGCGATGAGCAGTTCTTC. Translated, it gives CASMERVSSGDEQFF. The V call is TRBV28, the J call TRBJ2-1, with TRBD2 as a possible D gene (5 bases). Germline-derived CDR1 and CDR2 are MDHEN and SYDVKM. Deletions cut 7 bases from V and 8 bases from J, with 21 bases between. This CDR3 region has 15 residues.

This chain connects TRBV7-9 to TRBJ1-4; tentatively, D is TRBD1 (6 bases). The V and J ends lost 4 bases and 7 bases respectively, with 10 bases between them. Germline-derived CDR1 and CDR2 are SEHNR and FQNEAQ (reference sequence). This CDR3 is 13 amino acids long. The CDR3, as DNA: TGTGCCAGCAGCTGGGGGCAAGGTGAAAAACTGTTTTTT. Amino acids: CASSWGQGEKLFF.

This clonotype was recorded at least ten times. The V and J genes are TRBV29-1 and TRBJ2-3; a possible D gene is TRBD1 (5 bases). Germline CDR1 reads SQVTM; CDR2 reads ANQGSEA. V dropped 8 bases and J dropped 1 base, with 10 bases sitting between them. The CDR3 has 12 residues. CDR3 in amino acids: CSSRVGTDTQYF. The CDR3 nucleotides are TGCAGCTCCAGGGTCGGCACAGATACGCAGTATTTT.

This clonotype was seen repeatedly, ten times or more. Written as DNA, the CDR3 is TGCAGCGTTGAAGATTCAAGACAGGGCCTCTCTGGGGCCAACGTCCTGACTTTC. It is translated as CSVEDSRQGLSGANVLTF. The chain is built from TRBV29-1 and TRBJ2-6; 7 bases map to TRBD1. Unmatched junction bases numbered 8, after V lost 0 bases and J lost 0 bases. The CDR3 spans 18 residues. Germline CDR1 reads SQVTM; CDR2 reads ANQGSEA.

This clonotype was picked up many times. V and J are TRBV28 and TRBJ2-1, with 8 nucleotides matching TRBD1. CDR1 and CDR2 from the germline V gene are MDHEN and SYDVKM. V lost 4 bases, J lost 15 bases, and 8 bases stayed unmatched. The CDR3 loop spans 12 amino acids. The CDR3 DNA is TGTGCCAGCAGTTCGAGACAGGGGATTCGGTTCTTC. Its translation is CASSSRQGIRFF.

This clonotype was detected only a few times. The CDR3 DNA is TGTGCCAGTAGTGGGACCCGGACATCAAACACTGAAGCTTTCTTT. It codes for CASSGTRTSNTEAFF. The chain combines TRBV19 with TRBJ1-1, with D possibly matching TRBD1 (5 bases). V lost 5 bases and J lost 2, with 15 bases in between. Germline CDR1 LNHDA, CDR2 SQIVND (reference sequence). This CDR3 contains 15 residues.

This chain joins TRBV2 and TRBJ2-1; unclear D gene. From germline, CDR1 is SNHLY and CDR2 FYNNEI. The ends were cut back, 7 bases at V and 4 bases at J, with 14 bases in the middle. This CDR3 comprises 14 residues. The DNA for the CDR3 is TGTGCCAGCATAGACCTTTCGGAGTACAATGAGCAGTTCTTC. It yields the protein CASIDLSEYNEQFF.

This clonotype has at least ten counts. The CDR3 is CSSREETGYEQYF. The CDR3 DNA reads as TGCAGTTCGAGGGAAGAAACGGGCTACGAGCAGTACTTC. The gene calls are TRBV20-1 and TRBJ2-7; weak D call: TRBD2 (5 bases). The CDR3 runs to 13 residues. Germline V lookup: CDR1 DFQATT, CDR2 SNEGSKA (reference sequence). Trimming shortened V by 8 bases and J by 3 bases, and 17 bases separated the two germline ends.